These 14 T cell receptor beta chains originate from one sample sequenced in a study of lymphopenia after photon versus proton radiotherapy. Only in-frame clones appear in the TCRdb table, and some are missing; sequencing was by immunoSEQ multiplex PCR. The sample holds approximately 22,000 clones, roughly four fifths seen once. This material consisted of peripheral blood, taken from a patient treated with proton-based radiotherapy. Source of these receptors: a woman in her 70s with pancreatic cancer.

This chain connects TRBV7-2 to TRBJ2-1, with D uncertain. Per germline, CDR1 SGHTA and CDR2 FQGNSA. The CDR3 covers 15 residues. The ends were cut back, 5 bases at V and 5 bases at J, with 16 bases in the middle. The CDR3 coding sequence is TGTGCCAGCAGCCGCGGCGCCCAGAGCAACAATGAGCAGTTCTTC. This codes for CASSRGAQSNNEQFF.

This rearrangement joins TRBV19 to TRBJ1-2; D is unresolved. V lost 5 bases and J 6 bases, leaving 16 bases between the germline ends. CDR3 length: 14 amino acids. The germline V gene encodes CDR1 LNHDA and CDR2 SQIVND (reference sequence). The CDR3 loop is CASSERVWEDGYTF. The CDR3 DNA follows: TGTGCCAGTAGTGAGCGGGTCTGGGAGGATGGCTACACCTTC.

The chain links TRBV7-9 to TRBJ2-1; TRBD1 agrees at 9 bases. The V segment lost 2 bases and the J segment 9 bases; nucleotides outside the gene matches: 5. Germline V gene sequence: CDR1 SEHNR, CDR2 FQNEAQ (reference sequence). This CDR3 contains 14 residues. This chain's CDR3 is CASSLTGGRSEQFF. CDR3 nucleotide sequence: TGTGCCAGCAGCTTAACAGGGGGCCGGAGTGAGCAGTTCTTC.

This clone appeared once. V and J are TRBV7-2 and TRBJ2-7; 7 bases are a match to TRBD2. V trimming: 2 bases; J trimming: 0 bases; junction bases outside the gene matches: 13. CDR3 length equals 18 residues. CDR1 and CDR2 (germline): SGHTA, FQGNSA. For the CDR3, the DNA is TGTGCCAGCAGCTTAATTTCCAGCAGCGGGACCCCCTCCTACGAGCAGTACTTC. Translation: CASSLISSSGTPSYEQYF. The full variable domain, in which reference TRBV7-2 and TRBJ2-7 provide the parts outside the CDR3, is GAGVSQSPSNKVTEKGKDVELRCDPISGHTALYWYRQSLGQGLEFLIYFQGNSAPDKSGLPSDRFSAERTGGSVSTLTIQRTQQEDSAVYLCASSLISSSGTPSYEQYFGPGTRLTVT.

This clone has just one count. The V and J genes are TRBV5-4 and TRBJ2-1; 9 bases align to TRBD2. V trimming: 1 base; J trimming: 6 bases; junction bases outside the gene matches: 8. Germline V gene data show CDR1 as SGHNT and CDR2 as YYREEE (reference sequence). The CDR3 is 16 residues long. This CDR3 is CASSLRWREGSNEQFF. The CDR3 region has the DNA TGTGCCAGCAGCTTGAGGTGGCGGGAGGGGTCCAATGAGCAGTTCTTC. The entire variable domain, with the rest obtained from reference TRBV5-4 and TRBJ2-1, is as follows: ETGVTQSPTHLIKTRGQQVTLRCSSQSGHNTVSWYQQALGQGPQFIFQYYREEENGRGNFPPRFSGLQFPNYSSELNVNALELDDSALYLCASSLRWREGSNEQFFGPGTRLTVL.

This chain connects TRBV29-1 to TRBJ1-2; the D gene is possibly TRBD1 (6 bases). The length of the CDR3 is 12 residues. Trimming removed 4 bases from V and 7 bases from J, with 13 bases in between. Per germline, CDR1 SQVTM and CDR2 ANQGSEA. The chain's CDR3 is CSVATGISGYTF. Here the CDR3 DNA reads TGCAGCGTTGCCACAGGGATTTCTGGCTACACCTTC.

V gene TRBV27 combines with J gene TRBJ2-7; D gene ambiguous. V gave up 2 bases and J gave up 2 bases, with 7 bases separating them. The germline V gene has CDR1 MNHEY and CDR2 SMNVEV (reference sequence). This CDR3 contains 13 residues. The CDR3 DNA sequence: TGTGCCAGCAGTTTAGGGGTCACCTACGAGCAGTACTTC. Protein: CASSLGVTYEQYF.

This chain links TRBV28 with TRBJ1-6; D not certain. The CDR3 runs to 17 residues. Germline V CDR1 and CDR2: MDHEN, SYDVKM. V was cut by 5 bases and J by 0 bases, with 14 bases left in between. CDR3 loop: CASSPELLSSYNSPLHF. CDR3 nucleotide sequence: TGTGCCAGCAGTCCCGAACTGTTGAGCTCCTATAATTCACCCCTCCACTTT.

This clone was detected once. The V gene is TRBV19, the J gene TRBJ1-1, with 10 bases aligning to TRBD1. The CDR3 sequence is 14 residues long. Germline V gives CDR1 LNHDA, CDR2 SQIVND (reference sequence). The junction had 7 bases not matched to a gene; V was cut back by 7 bases and J by 5 bases. The CDR3 reads CASIDRGLGTEAFF. The CDR3 DNA reads as TGTGCCAGTATTGACAGGGGGCTGGGGACTGAAGCTTTCTTT.

The chain uses TRBV29-1 and TRBJ2-3, with D unclear. The V end was cut by 3 bases, the J end by 0 bases, with 19 bases between. Per germline, CDR1 SQVTM and CDR2 ANQGSEA. The CDR3 spans 17 residues. CDR3 DNA sequence: TGCAGCGTTGAGGATTCGTGGGCGACTTCTAGCACAGATACGCAGTATTTT. Encoded protein: CSVEDSWATSSTDTQYF.

V gene TRBV6-6 combines with J gene TRBJ2-1; the match to TRBD2 covers 10 bases. Germline lookup yields CDR1 MNHNY and CDR2 SVGAGI (reference sequence). J lost 8 bases, V lost 6 bases, and 10 bases had no gene match. The CDR3 covers 15 residues. The CDR3: CASRPSGSVVDEQFF. CDR3 in DNA: TGTGCCAGCAGACCTAGCGGGAGTGTCGTCGATGAGCAGTTCTTC.

The chain employs TRBV19 and TRBJ1-5; no clear D. CDR1 and CDR2 (germline): LNHDA, SQIVND (reference sequence). Between the trimmed V and J ends, which lost 6 bases and 5 bases, there was a span of 11 bases. There are 13 residues in the CDR3. CDR3 residues: CASRRREYQPQHF. As DNA, the CDR3 is TGTGCCAGTAGACGAAGGGAGTATCAGCCCCAGCATTTT.

The DNA for the CDR3 is TGTGCCACCAGCAAAAGGACTAGCGGGAGCGGGTGGGCCCAGTACTTC. Its translation is CATSKRTSGSGWAQYF. The rearrangement joins TRBV15 to TRBJ2-5; 13 nucleotides agree with TRBD2. The ends lost 4 bases at V and 9 bases at J; junction bases unmatched: 11. This CDR3 spans 16 amino acids. Per the germline V gene, CDR1 is LNHNV and CDR2 is YYDKDF (reference sequence).

The V and J genes are TRBV7-9 and TRBJ1-6; no clear D gene. The CDR3 is 15 amino acids. Germline values: CDR1 SEHNR, CDR2 FQNEAQ (reference sequence). The V gene lost 5 bases and the J gene lost 8 bases, with 16 bases spanning the gap. The CDR3 region has the DNA TGTGCCAGCAGCCCCGGGAACAACATGCATTCACCCCTCCACTTT. Residues: CASSPGNNMHSPLHF.